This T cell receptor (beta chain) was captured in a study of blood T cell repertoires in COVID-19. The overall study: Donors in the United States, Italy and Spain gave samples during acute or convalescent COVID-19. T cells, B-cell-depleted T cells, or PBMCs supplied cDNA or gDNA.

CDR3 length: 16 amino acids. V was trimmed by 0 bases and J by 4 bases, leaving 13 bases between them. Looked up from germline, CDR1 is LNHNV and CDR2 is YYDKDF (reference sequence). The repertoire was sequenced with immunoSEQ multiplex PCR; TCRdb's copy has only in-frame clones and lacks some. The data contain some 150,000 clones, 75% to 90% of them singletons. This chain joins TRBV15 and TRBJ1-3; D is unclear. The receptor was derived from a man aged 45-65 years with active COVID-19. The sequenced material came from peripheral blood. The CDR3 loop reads CATSRDILSLGNTIYF. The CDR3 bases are TGTGCCACCAGCAGAGATATCCTAAGTTTGGGAAACACCATATATTTT.